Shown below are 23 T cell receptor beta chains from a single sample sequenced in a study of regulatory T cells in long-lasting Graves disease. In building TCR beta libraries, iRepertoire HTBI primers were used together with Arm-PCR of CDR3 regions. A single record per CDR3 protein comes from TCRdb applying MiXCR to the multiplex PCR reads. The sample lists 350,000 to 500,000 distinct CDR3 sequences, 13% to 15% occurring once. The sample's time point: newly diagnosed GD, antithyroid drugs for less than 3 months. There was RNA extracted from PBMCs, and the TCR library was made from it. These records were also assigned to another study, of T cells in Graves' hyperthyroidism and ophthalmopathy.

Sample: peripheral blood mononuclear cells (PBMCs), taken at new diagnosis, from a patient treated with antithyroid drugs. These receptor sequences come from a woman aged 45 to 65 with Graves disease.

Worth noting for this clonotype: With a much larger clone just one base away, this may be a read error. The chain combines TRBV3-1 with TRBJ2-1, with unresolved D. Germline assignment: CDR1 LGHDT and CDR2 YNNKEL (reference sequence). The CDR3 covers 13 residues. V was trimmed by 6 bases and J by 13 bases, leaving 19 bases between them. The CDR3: CASSPTHQETQFF. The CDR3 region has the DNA TGTGCCAGCAGTCCGACACACCAAGAGACCCAGTTCTTC.

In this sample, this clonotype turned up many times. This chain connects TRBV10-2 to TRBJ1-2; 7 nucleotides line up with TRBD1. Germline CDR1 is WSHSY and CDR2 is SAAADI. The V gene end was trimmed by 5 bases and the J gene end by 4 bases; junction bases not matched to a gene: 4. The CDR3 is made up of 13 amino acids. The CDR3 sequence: CASSLDRVYGYTF. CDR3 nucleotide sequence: TGCGCCAGCAGTCTTGACAGGGTCTATGGCTACACCTTC.

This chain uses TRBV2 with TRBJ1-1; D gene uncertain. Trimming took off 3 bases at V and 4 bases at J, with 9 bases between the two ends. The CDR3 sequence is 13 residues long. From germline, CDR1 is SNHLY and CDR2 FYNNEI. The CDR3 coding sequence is TGTGCCAGCAGTGAGGAGATGGCCACTGAAGCTTTCTTT. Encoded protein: CASSEEMATEAFF.

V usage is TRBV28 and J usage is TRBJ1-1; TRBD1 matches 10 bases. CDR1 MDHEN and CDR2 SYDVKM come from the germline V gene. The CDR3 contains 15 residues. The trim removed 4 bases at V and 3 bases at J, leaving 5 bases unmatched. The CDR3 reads CASSSAGTGDTEAFF. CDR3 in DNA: TGTGCCAGCAGTTCCGCCGGGACAGGGGACACTGAAGCTTTCTTT. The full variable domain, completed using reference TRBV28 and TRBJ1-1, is DVKVTQSSRYLVKRTGEKVFLECVQDMDHENMFWYRQDPGLGLRLIYFSYDVKMKEKGDIPEGYSVSREKKERFSLILESASTNQTSMYLCASSSAGTGDTEAFFGQGTRLTVV.

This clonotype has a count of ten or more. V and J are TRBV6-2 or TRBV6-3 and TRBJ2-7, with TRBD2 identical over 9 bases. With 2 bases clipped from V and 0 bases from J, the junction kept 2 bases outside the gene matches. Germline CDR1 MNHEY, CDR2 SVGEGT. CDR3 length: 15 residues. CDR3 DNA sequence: TGTGCCAGCAGTTACGCTAGCGGGGCCTCCTACGAGCAGTACTTC. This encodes CASSYASGASYEQYF.

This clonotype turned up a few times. This chain's CDR3 is CASSYSMHATNEKLFF. The DNA for the CDR3 is TGTGCCAGCAGTTACTCCATGCATGCAACTAATGAAAAACTGTTTTTT. The rearrangement links TRBV6-5 to TRBJ1-4, with no clear D. The CDR3 is made up of 16 amino acids. V was trimmed by 0 bases and J by 0 bases, leaving 8 bases between them. The V gene's germline CDR1 is MNHEY and CDR2 SVGAGI.

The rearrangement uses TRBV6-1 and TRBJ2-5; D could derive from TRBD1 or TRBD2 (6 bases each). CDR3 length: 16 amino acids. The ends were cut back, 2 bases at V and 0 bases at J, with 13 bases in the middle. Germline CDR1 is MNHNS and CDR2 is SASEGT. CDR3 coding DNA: TGTGCCAGCAGTGAACATGGAGGGGGGAACCAAGAGACCCAGTACTTC. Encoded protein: CASSEHGGGNQETQYF.

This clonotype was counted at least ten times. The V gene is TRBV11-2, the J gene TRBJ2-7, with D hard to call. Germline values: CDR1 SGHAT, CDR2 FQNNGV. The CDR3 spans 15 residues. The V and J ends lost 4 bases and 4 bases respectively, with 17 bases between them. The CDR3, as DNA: TGTGCCAGCAGCTCCCCCAACCTTCCCCGATACGAGCAGTACTTC. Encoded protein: CASSSPNLPRYEQYF.

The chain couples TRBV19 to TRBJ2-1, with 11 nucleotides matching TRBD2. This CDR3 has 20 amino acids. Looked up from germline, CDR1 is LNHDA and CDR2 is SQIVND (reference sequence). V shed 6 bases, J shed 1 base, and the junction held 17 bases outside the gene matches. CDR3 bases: TGTGCCAGTAGCCCCAGACTAGCGGGAACCCTTCGACCTTCCTACAATGAGCAGTTCTTC. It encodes CASSPRLAGTLRPSYNEQFF.

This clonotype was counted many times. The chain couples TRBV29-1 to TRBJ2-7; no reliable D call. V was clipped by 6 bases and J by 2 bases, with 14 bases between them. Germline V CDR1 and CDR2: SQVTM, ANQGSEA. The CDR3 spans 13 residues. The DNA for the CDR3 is TGCAGCGTCGCACTCGACTTCGCCTACGAGCAGTACTTC. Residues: CSVALDFAYEQYF.

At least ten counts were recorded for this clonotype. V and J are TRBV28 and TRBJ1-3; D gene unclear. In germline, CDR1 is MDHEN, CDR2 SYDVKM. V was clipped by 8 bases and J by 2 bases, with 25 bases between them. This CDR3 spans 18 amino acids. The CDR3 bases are TGTGCCAGCCACGGTCTTGCGCAGATCGAACCCCCTGGAAACACCATATATTTT. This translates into CASHGLAQIEPPGNTIYF.

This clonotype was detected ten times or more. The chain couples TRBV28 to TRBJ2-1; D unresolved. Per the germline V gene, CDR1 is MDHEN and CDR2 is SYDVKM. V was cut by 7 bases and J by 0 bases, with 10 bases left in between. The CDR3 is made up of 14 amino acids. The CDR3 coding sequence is TGTGCCAGCATGGACGGCAGCTCCTACAATGAGCAGTTCTTC. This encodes CASMDGSSYNEQFF.

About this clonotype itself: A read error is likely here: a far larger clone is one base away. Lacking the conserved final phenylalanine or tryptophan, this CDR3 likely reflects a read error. The CDR3 DNA follows: TGTGCCAGCAGTTTGGACCTAGGGAACACTGAAGCTTTCCTT. It encodes CASSLDLGNTEAFL. The V and J genes are TRBV2 and TRBJ1-1; D gene ambiguous. V gave up 5 bases and J gave up 1 base, with 11 bases separating them. In germline, CDR1 is SNHLY, CDR2 FYNNEI. This CDR3 spans 14 amino acids.

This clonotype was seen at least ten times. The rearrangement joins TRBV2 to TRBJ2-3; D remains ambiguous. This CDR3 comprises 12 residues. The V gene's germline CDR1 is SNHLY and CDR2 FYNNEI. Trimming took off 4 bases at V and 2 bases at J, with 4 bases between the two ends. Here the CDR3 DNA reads TGTGCCAGCAGTGCGGACACAGATACGCAGTATTTT. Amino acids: CASSADTDTQYF.

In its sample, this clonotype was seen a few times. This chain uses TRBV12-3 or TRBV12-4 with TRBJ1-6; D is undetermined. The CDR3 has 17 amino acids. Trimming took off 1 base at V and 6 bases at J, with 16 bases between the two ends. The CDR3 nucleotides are TGTGCCAGCAGTTTAGTTCGTGGGTGGATATTTAATTCACCCCTCCACTTT. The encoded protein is CASSLVRGWIFNSPLHF.

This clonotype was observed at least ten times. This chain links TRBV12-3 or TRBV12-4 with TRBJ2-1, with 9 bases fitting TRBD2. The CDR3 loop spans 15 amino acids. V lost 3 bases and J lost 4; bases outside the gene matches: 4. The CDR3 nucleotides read TGTGCCAGCAGTTTCCTCCTAGCGGGGTACAATGAGCAGTTCTTC. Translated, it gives CASSFLLAGYNEQFF.

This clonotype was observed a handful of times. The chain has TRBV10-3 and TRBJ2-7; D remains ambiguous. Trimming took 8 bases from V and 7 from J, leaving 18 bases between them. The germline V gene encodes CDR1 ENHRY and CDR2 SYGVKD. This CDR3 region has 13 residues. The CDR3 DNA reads TGTGCCATCGGCTCTCGAGATTCGGTTGAGCAGTACTTC. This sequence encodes CAIGSRDSVEQYF.

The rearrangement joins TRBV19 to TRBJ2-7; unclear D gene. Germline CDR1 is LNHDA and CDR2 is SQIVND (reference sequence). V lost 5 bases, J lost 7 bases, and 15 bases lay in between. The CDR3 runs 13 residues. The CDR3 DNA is TGTGCCAGTAGTGTAATCGGGCTAGGGGAGCAGTACTTC. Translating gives CASSVIGLGEQYF.

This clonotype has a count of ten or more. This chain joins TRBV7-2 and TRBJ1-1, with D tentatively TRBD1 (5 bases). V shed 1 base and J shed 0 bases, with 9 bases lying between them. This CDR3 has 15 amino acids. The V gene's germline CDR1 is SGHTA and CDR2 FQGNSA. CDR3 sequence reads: CASSLEEGMNTEAFF. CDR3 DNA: TGTGCCAGCAGCTTAGAGGAGGGGATGAACACTGAAGCTTTCTTT.

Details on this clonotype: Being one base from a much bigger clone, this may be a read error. The CDR3 sequence is CAGSEGVQRERSGELFF. CDR3 nucleotides: TGTGCCGGCAGTGAAGGGGTCCAGCGGGAGAGGTCCGGGGAGCTGTTTTTT. V is TRBV6-1 and J is TRBJ2-2; 8 nucleotides align to TRBD2. The CDR3 contains 17 residues. Germline CDR1 and CDR2: MNHNS and SASEGT.

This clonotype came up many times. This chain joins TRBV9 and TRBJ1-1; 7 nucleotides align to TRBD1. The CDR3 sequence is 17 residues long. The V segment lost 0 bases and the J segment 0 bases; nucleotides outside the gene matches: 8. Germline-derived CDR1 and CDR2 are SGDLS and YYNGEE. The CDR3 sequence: CASSVGGGPGLNTEAFF. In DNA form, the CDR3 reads TGTGCCAGCAGCGTAGGAGGGGGCCCAGGGTTGAACACTGAAGCTTTCTTT.

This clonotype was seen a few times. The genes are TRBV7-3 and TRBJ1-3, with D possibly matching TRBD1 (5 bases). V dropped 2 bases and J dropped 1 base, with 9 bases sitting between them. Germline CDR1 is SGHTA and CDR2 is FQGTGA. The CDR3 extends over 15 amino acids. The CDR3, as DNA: TGTGCCAGCAGCTTAGCAGGGACGTCTGGAAACACCATATATTTT. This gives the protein CASSLAGTSGNTIYF.

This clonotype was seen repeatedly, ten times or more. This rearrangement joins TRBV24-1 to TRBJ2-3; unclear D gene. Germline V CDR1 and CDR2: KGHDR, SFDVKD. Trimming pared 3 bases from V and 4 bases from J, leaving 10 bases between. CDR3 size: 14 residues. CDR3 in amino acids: CATSDPGIADTQYF. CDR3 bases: TGTGCCACCAGTGATCCGGGCATCGCAGATACGCAGTATTTT.